Reported below is one TCR beta chain. The antigen is not known. These data originate in a study of T cell repertoires in cytomegalovirus infection. Overall study: Public signatures in TCR beta pointed to CMV infection and matching HLA type.

Whole-study results and caveats: The ex vivo response was dominated by HLA-C-restricted CMV-specific TCR beta clonotypes. Individuals carrying CMV plus the relevant HLA were identified by cumulative frequency of public TCR beta families.

Trimming removed 2 bases from V and 6 bases from J, with 18 bases in between. The germline gives CDR1 SGHVS, CDR2 FQNEAQ. The CDR3 covers 16 residues. TCRdb called the reads again in MiXCR, with one record for every CDR3 protein. The data show a few hundred thousand distinct CDR3 sequences, roughly 18% seen once. The source is a human donor in good health (CMV status not recorded). Some clones in this sample may be carry-over from other donors' samples. Sequences were obtained from PBMCs. The chain uses TRBV7-8 and TRBJ2-3; weak D call: TRBD2 (5 bases). CDR3 sequence: CASSLRGALDADTQYF. The CDR3 DNA sequence: TGTGCCAGCAGCTTACGGGGTGCGCTAGATGCGGATACGCAGTATTTT.